These 25 T cell receptor beta chains came from one sample sequenced in a study of CD8+ T cells in alopecia areata. Extraction of RNA preceded its reverse transcription into cDNA, which served as the sequencing template. Assay: immunoSEQ multiplex PCR; the TCRdb copy retains only in-frame clones and omits some. The sample includes fewer than 250,000 clones, approximately 45% of them seen just once. Treatment here: oral pan-JAK inhibitor, 5-10 mg twice daily. The specimen comprised CD4+ T cells sorted from blood, sampled at approximately week 37, from a patient treated with tofacitinib. These receptors came from a human donor with alopecia areata.

This clone was seen a handful of times. The chain links TRBV5-6 to TRBJ2-7, with D perhaps matching TRBD1 (5 bases). Trimming took off 0 bases at V and 1 base at J, with 11 bases between the two ends. Germline V CDR1 and CDR2: SGHDT, YYEEEE. This CDR3 region has 15 residues. The CDR3 region has the DNA TGTGCCAGCAGCTTGGTAGGAGCAGGGTCCTACGAGCAGTACTTC. Translated: CASSLVGAGSYEQYF.

This clone was observed a handful of times. This chain links TRBV4-3 with TRBJ1-1; D is uncertain. Looked up from germline, CDR1 is LGHNA and CDR2 is YSLEER. V was clipped by 4 bases and J by 4 bases, with 10 bases between them. The CDR3 is 13 residues long. In DNA, the CDR3 is TGCGCCAGCAGCCTTGTCCGGGGCACTGAAGCTTTCTTT. The encoded protein is CASSLVRGTEAFF.

This clone showed up just a few times. This chain joins TRBV19 and TRBJ2-2, with 13 bases matching TRBD2. V shed 0 bases and J 4 bases; nucleotides not matched to a gene: 8. The CDR3 spans 19 residues. The V gene's germline CDR1 is LNHDA and CDR2 SQIVND (reference sequence). CDR3 residues: CASSIEGLAGWMSTGELFF. CDR3 DNA: TGTGCCAGTAGTATAGAGGGACTAGCGGGATGGATGAGCACCGGGGAGCTGTTTTTT.

The J gene is TRBJ2-3, the V gene TRBV2; 12 bases map to TRBD2. The CDR3 has 18 residues. Trimming removed 7 bases from V and 5 bases from J; junction bases left unmatched: 16. The germline gives CDR1 SNHLY, CDR2 FYNNEI. CDR3 region: CASTLVASGRAGGDTQYF. CDR3 in DNA: TGTGCCAGCACCCTAGTGGCTAGCGGGAGGGCCGGCGGAGATACGCAGTATTTT.

V usage is TRBV5-1 and J usage is TRBJ2-3, with D unclear. This CDR3 is built from 12 residues. With 1 base removed from V and 4 bases from J, the gap between germline ends came to 4 bases. The V gene's germline CDR1 is SGHRS and CDR2 YFSETQ. In DNA form, the CDR3 reads TGCGCCAGCAGCTTGAACTCAGATACGCAGTATTTT. It is translated as CASSLNSDTQYF.

This rearrangement joins TRBV2 to TRBJ2-1; 9 bases map to TRBD1. The germline V gene has CDR1 SNHLY and CDR2 FYNNEI. The CDR3 spans 12 residues. J was trimmed by 10 bases and V by 6 bases; bases with no gene match: 4. The CDR3 here is CASSEDRGEQFF. The CDR3 bases are TGTGCCAGCAGCGAGGACAGGGGAGAGCAGTTCTTC.

The J gene is TRBJ2-7, the V gene TRBV30; 9 bases are a match to TRBD2. CDR1 and CDR2 from the germline V gene are GTSNPN and SVGIG (reference sequence). The J segment lost 3 bases and the V segment lost 2 bases, leaving 8 bases of the junction unmatched. CDR3 length: 15 residues. The CDR3 nucleotides read TGTGCCTGGAGTCCCCCCCCGACTAGCGGCTACGAGCAGTACTTC. It yields the protein CAWSPPPTSGYEQYF.

The chain joins TRBV6-6 to TRBJ2-7; 7 nucleotides line up with TRBD1. With 6 bases clipped from V and 5 bases from J, the junction kept 7 bases outside the gene matches. The CDR3 is 13 amino acids. The germline V gene has CDR1 MNHNY and CDR2 SVGAGI (reference sequence). The CDR3 here is CASRTTGDHEQYF. The CDR3, as DNA: TGTGCCAGCAGGACAACAGGGGACCACGAGCAGTACTTC.

This clone turned up a few times. The chain carries TRBV7-9 and TRBJ2-1; a weak D match, TRBD2 (6 bases). Trimming left V 5 bases short and J 4 bases short, with 15 bases between. This CDR3 is 15 amino acids long. The germline V gene has CDR1 SEHNR and CDR2 FQNEAQ (reference sequence). Here the CDR3 reads CASSPRRELYNEQFF. CDR3 coding DNA: TGTGCCAGCAGCCCTCGGCGGGAACTGTACAATGAGCAGTTCTTC.

This clone is a singleton in its sample. This chain connects TRBV7-2 to TRBJ1-1, with D maybe TRBD1 (5 bases). V lost 4 bases and J lost 1, with 7 bases in between. The germline V gene encodes CDR1 SGHTA and CDR2 FQGNSA. There are 13 residues in the CDR3. The CDR3 bases are TGTGCCAGCAGCTCGACAGAGAACACTGAAGCTTTCTTT. Amino acid sequence: CASSSTENTEAFF.

CDR3 sequence (DNA): TGTGCCAGCAGCGTCTCTCAGGGGTCGGCGAACATTCAGTACTTC. Amino acid sequence: CASSVSQGSANIQYF. The rearrangement uses TRBV9 and TRBJ2-4; a possible D gene is TRBD1 (6 bases). The V end lost 2 bases, the J end lost 7 bases, and 16 bases lay between the germline ends. The CDR3 extends over 15 amino acids. Germline-derived CDR1 and CDR2 are SGDLS and YYNGEE.

This clone was seen a few times. The chain couples TRBV6-5 to TRBJ1-4, with D uncertain. This CDR3 comprises 13 residues. V was trimmed by 5 bases and J by 8 bases, leaving 12 bases between them. Germline CDR1 reads MNHEY; CDR2 reads SVGAGI. CDR3 region: CASSTRNQEKLFF. The CDR3 DNA sequence: TGTGCCAGCAGTACCCGAAATCAGGAAAAACTGTTTTTT.

The V gene is TRBV29-1, the J gene TRBJ2-2, with TRBD1 as a possible D gene (6 bases). Per the germline V gene, CDR1 is SQVTM and CDR2 is ANQGSEA. V was pared by 7 bases and J by 0 bases, with 15 bases between. There are 15 residues in the CDR3. The CDR3 region has the DNA TGCAGCGCCACAGCTAGGACAGCGAACACCGGGGAGCTGTTTTTT. Translated: CSATARTANTGELFF.

The gene calls are TRBV27 and TRBJ2-3, with 15 bases identical to TRBD2. The CDR3 totals 16 residues. The junction had 7 bases not matched to a gene; V was cut back by 5 bases and J by 7 bases. Germline values: CDR1 MNHEY, CDR2 SMNVEV (reference sequence). CDR3 in amino acids: CASSLGLAGGPNTQYF. For the CDR3, the DNA is TGTGCCAGCAGTCTTGGACTAGCGGGAGGGCCAAATACGCAGTATTTT.

This chain's CDR3 is CASTRQGQREYF. The CDR3 DNA reads TGTGCCAGCACCAGACAGGGTCAGAGAGAGTACTTC. This rearrangement joins TRBV6-5 to TRBJ2-7, with 7 bases lining up with TRBD1. Trimming took 7 bases from V and 11 from J; bases not matched to a gene: 11. The CDR3 consists of 12 residues. Per germline, CDR1 MNHEY and CDR2 SVGAGI.

This clone was found a few times. V gene TRBV28 combines with J gene TRBJ1-5; the D is unclear. The CDR3 runs 12 residues. Per the germline V gene, CDR1 is MDHEN and CDR2 is SYDVKM. With 8 bases removed from V and 7 bases from J, the gap between germline ends came to 12 bases. The chain's CDR3 is CASLVSGQPQHF. The CDR3 DNA follows: TGTGCCAGCCTAGTCTCGGGGCAGCCCCAGCATTTT.

This clone was observed a few times. The chain uses TRBV30 and TRBJ2-7; 7 bases line up with TRBD2. J was trimmed by 2 bases and V by 4 bases; bases with no gene match: 11. This CDR3 region has 15 residues. Germline-derived CDR1 and CDR2 are GTSNPN and SVGIG (reference sequence). CDR3 DNA sequence: TGTGCCTGGACCCCAGCGGGACGTACGACCTACGAGCAGTACTTC. This codes for CAWTPAGRTTYEQYF.

The chain joins TRBV6-6 to TRBJ2-6; 10 nucleotides align to TRBD1. This CDR3 spans 16 amino acids. The germline V gene has CDR1 MNHNY and CDR2 SVGAGI (reference sequence). Losses at the gene ends were 8 bases for V and 4 bases for J; bases not matched to a gene: 8. CDR3 sequence: CASFRQGALGANVLTF. CDR3 nucleotides: TGTGCCAGCTTTCGACAGGGGGCGTTAGGGGCCAACGTCCTGACTTTC.

The CDR3 DNA sequence: TGCAGCGTTGCGACAGGGTTGAGGGAGCTGTTTTTT. It encodes CSVATGLRELFF. The rearrangement links TRBV29-1 to TRBJ2-2, with 7 bases matching TRBD1. J gave up 9 bases and V 4 bases, and 5 bases lay outside the gene matches. Germline V gives CDR1 SQVTM, CDR2 ANQGSEA. The length of the CDR3 is 12 residues.

The chain carries TRBV2 and TRBJ2-4; D may be TRBD2 (5 bases). CDR1 is SNHLY, CDR2 FYNNEI, per germline. The CDR3 contains 12 residues. V was trimmed by 5 bases and J by 16 bases, leaving 18 bases between them. The CDR3 reads CASSWTDPLTYF. The CDR3 DNA sequence: TGTGCCAGCAGTTGGACTGATCCTTTGACCTACTTC.

CDR3 sequence: CSVDGQNTEAFF. As DNA, the CDR3 is TGCAGCGTTGACGGACAGAACACTGAAGCTTTCTTT. The chain couples TRBV29-1 to TRBJ1-1, with D perhaps TRBD1 (5 bases). In germline, CDR1 is SQVTM, CDR2 ANQGSEA. The CDR3 totals 12 residues. V was shortened by 3 bases and J by 1 base, with 6 bases between the two germline ends.

A remark on this clone: At one end, the junction sequence differs from germline, possibly due to a read error. V usage is TRBV7-7 and J usage is TRBJ1-1; D possibly corresponds to TRBD1 (5 bases). The CDR3 totals 13 residues. Germline loops: CDR1 SSHAT, CDR2 FNYEAQ (reference sequence). CDR3 region: CASSLQENTEAFF. CDR3 bases: TGTGCTAGCAGCTTACAGGAGAACACTGAAGCTTTCTTT. Combining the CDR3 with reference TRBV7-7 and TRBJ1-1 gives the whole variable domain GAGVSQSPRYKVTKRGQDVTLRCDPISSHATLYWYQQALGQGPEFLTYFNYEAQPDKSGLPSDRFSAERPEGSISTLTIQRTEQRDSAMYRCASSLQENTEAFFGQGTRLTVV.

The V call is TRBV5-1, the J call TRBJ1-2, with a possible D match to TRBD1 (6 bases). The V gene's germline CDR1 is SGHRS and CDR2 YFSETQ. There are 12 residues in the CDR3. The V end was cut by 3 bases, the J end by 4 bases, with 7 bases between. The CDR3 loop reads CASSSDSYGYTF. The DNA of the CDR3 is TGCGCCAGCAGCTCGGACAGCTATGGCTACACCTTC.

The gene calls are TRBV5-1 and TRBJ2-1, with D unresolved. The CDR3 length is 12 residues. In germline, CDR1 is SGHRS, CDR2 YFSETQ. Trimming removed 4 bases from V and 7 bases from J, with 9 bases in between. CDR3 coding DNA: TGCGCCAGCAGCCCCGGTTGGAATGAGCAGTTCTTC. Amino acid sequence: CASSPGWNEQFF.

This clone was seen a handful of times. The sample carries other DNA sequences with the same CDR3. CDR3 loop: CASSLGSGTYNEQFF. As DNA, the CDR3 is TGCGCCAGCAGCTTGGGTTCTGGCACCTACAATGAGCAGTTCTTC. The chain links TRBV5-1 to TRBJ2-1; D gene unclear. The CDR3 runs to 15 residues. Trimming took 0 bases from V and 2 from J, leaving 9 bases between them. Germline V CDR1 and CDR2: SGHRS, YFSETQ.